This note documents a single T cell receptor beta chain sequence. What it recognizes is unknown. A junction end diverges from the germline sequence, so it may reflect a read error. The sample has other DNA sequences that encode this CDR3 too. The CDR3 extends over 13 amino acids. Germline loops: CDR1 MDHEN, CDR2 SYDVKM. Healthy adults negative for HIV, lacking recent acute infections or vaccinations, served as donors. The unsorted PBMC replicate PCRs were performed with roughly 300 ng DNA, tens of thousands of T cell genomes. Sequencing was performed on unsorted PBMC DNA using ten immunoSEQ deep assay plates. Using immunoSEQ multiplex PCR, the repertoire was profiled, and TCRdb retains in-frame clones only, with some absent. The data contain around 530,000 clones, roughly 79% of them singletons. This sample was included in a study of shared clonotypes between healthy human individuals. General observations from the study: Deeper or shallower sequencing was expected to change how clonotypes are shared among donors.

The chain has TRBV28 and TRBJ2-3, with no clear D. This sequence originates from a woman between 40 and 55 years old in good health. Some clones in this sample may be carry-over from other donors' samples. Sequencing was carried out using PBMCs. CDR3 sequence (DNA): TGTGCCAGCAGTCTCGGCGGCACTGATACGCAGTATTTT. It specifies CASSLGGTDTQYF.